This T cell receptor beta chain was documented in a study of early stage breast cancer tumors. General study results and limits: Tumors had roughly 2.5-fold higher T cell density than normal breast. Bulk DNA sequencing of unsorted cells missed chain pairing and markers. Commonly generated sequences made up most enriched TCRB sequences shared between patients. Comparing each tissue with blood distinguished tumor from normal in about 85% of the 16 patients.

Profiling relied on immunoSEQ multiplex PCR, and the TCRdb table lists in-frame clones only, not all of them. The sample gives some 14,000 clones, 70% to 80% of which show up once; roughly 7.6% is in the top ten. This CDR3 has 14 residues. V lost 6 bases and J lost 1, with 13 bases in between. Germline V gives CDR1 MNHEY, CDR2 SMNVEV (reference sequence). About this clone itself: The antigen is unknown.

The chain uses TRBV27 and TRBJ2-7; a possible D gene is TRBD1 (7 bases). This clonotype was obtained from a person in their fifties with breast cancer. The sample comprised normal breast tissue next to the tumor. This CDR3 is CASRRSGGSYEQYF. CDR3 DNA: TGTGCCAGCAGAAGGTCAGGGGGGTCCTACGAGCAGTACTTC.